The entry that follows covers one TCR beta chain sequence. The sample comes from a study of blood T cell repertoires in COVID-19. Study members were between about 18 and 95 years old and lived in 20 to 25 US regions. Method: immunoSEQ multiplex PCR; TCRdb's copy keeps in-frame clones and lacks some. The repertoire consists of about 310,000 clones, with around nine tenths occurring once and the leading ten covering about 9.4%. Trimming left V 5 bases short and J 6 bases short, with 13 bases between. Germline values: CDR1 WSHSY, CDR2 SAAADI. The CDR3 consists of 13 residues. The clonotype originates from a woman between 25 and 40 years old who had recovered from COVID-19. Source material: PBMCs or T cells enriched from blood (not recorded which). J is TRBJ1-1 and V is TRBV10-2, with D hard to call. CDR3 region: CASSTQVVAEAFF. Here the CDR3 DNA reads TGCGCCAGCAGTACTCAGGTTGTCGCTGAAGCTTTCTTT.